This T cell receptor beta chain was sequenced during a study of T cell responses to AZD1222 COVID-19 vaccine. Study-wide points: Mostly white British, mostly female donors; authors suggested clonal diversity may be underestimated. Repertoire sampling was restricted to post-peak T cell response timepoints. Recipients of AZD1222 seropositive at baseline numbered only 5 to 7. Regions 160-218 and 743-854 dominated among vaccine-associated CD4 TCRs spanning spike.

The protocol was immunoSEQ multiplex PCR, while the TCRdb copy is restricted to in-frame clones and leaves out a portion. The table records roughly 130,000 clones, roughly nine tenths of them present only once. As to this clone: Antigen unknown.

This CDR3 spans 16 amino acids. V trimming: 4 bases; J trimming: 5 bases; junction bases outside the gene matches: 7. Germline lookup yields CDR1 KGHSH and CDR2 LQKENI. This sequence joins TRBV18 and TRBJ1-4; 10 bases align to TRBD1. The source was peripheral blood, collected on day 0 of AZD1222 vaccination. This sequence originates from an adult in good health. The CDR3 loop reads CASSRTGGQGNEKLFF. CDR3 bases: TGTGCCAGCTCACGGACAGGGGGACAGGGCAATGAAAAACTGTTTTTT.